Below are 14 T cell receptor beta chains sequenced from a single sample in a study of regulatory T cells in long-lasting Graves disease. The time point is: newly diagnosed GD, antithyroid drugs for less than 3 months. The TCR library was prepared using RNA isolated from PBMCs. In building TCR beta libraries, iRepertoire HTBI primers were used together with Arm-PCR of CDR3 regions. Via MiXCR, TCRdb re-called the multiplex PCR reads, giving one row per CDR3 protein. The sample includes around 330,000 distinct CDR3 sequences, 15% to 20% seen only once; the top ten take approximately 35%. The sample in question was peripheral blood mononuclear cells (PBMCs), obtained at new diagnosis, from a patient treated with antithyroid drugs. These receptors were obtained from a female donor with Graves disease.

This clonotype was picked up a small number of times. The chain uses TRBV2 and TRBJ2-2, with a possible D match to TRBD1 (6 bases). This CDR3 is built from 12 residues. Germline V lookup: CDR1 SNHLY, CDR2 FYNNEI. Trimming removed 10 bases at V and 5 bases at J, with 11 bases between. This chain's CDR3 is CATLGATGELFF. CDR3 in DNA: TGTGCCACCCTGGGGGCAACCGGGGAGCTGTTTTTT.

This clonotype was observed many times. CDR3 in amino acids: CASSSVGTGLKTEAFF. DNA of the CDR3: TGTGCCAGCAGTAGCGTAGGGACAGGCCTAAAAACTGAAGCTTTCTTT. This chain uses TRBV28 with TRBJ1-1; 8 nucleotides match TRBD1. The CDR3 runs to 16 residues. J gave up 5 bases and V 5 bases, and 13 bases lay outside the gene matches. Germline loops: CDR1 MDHEN, CDR2 SYDVKM.

In this sample, this clonotype turned up a few times. The chain recombines TRBV11-2 with TRBJ2-3; possibly TRBD2 for D (6 bases). Trimming removed 0 bases from V and 4 bases from J, with 11 bases in between. The CDR3 has 15 residues. Germline V gene data show CDR1 as SGHAT and CDR2 as FQNNGV. CDR3 residues: CASSLDGDSADTQYF. CDR3 sequence (DNA): TGTGCCAGCAGCTTAGATGGGGACTCGGCAGATACGCAGTATTTT.

Many counts were recorded for this clonotype. This sequence joins TRBV27 and TRBJ1-2; the D gene is possibly TRBD1 (6 bases). The CDR3 loop spans 13 amino acids. Between the trimmed V and J ends, which lost 4 bases and 2 bases, there was a span of 8 bases. CDR1 and CDR2 (germline): MNHEY, SMNVEV (reference sequence). Here the CDR3 reads CASSSTGNYGYTF. The CDR3 DNA is TGTGCCAGCAGTTCAACAGGGAACTATGGCTACACCTTC.

This clonotype showed up many times. The chain recombines TRBV7-8 with TRBJ2-5; perhaps TRBD2 as D (5 bases). V was clipped by 1 base and J by 4 bases, with 13 bases between them. Germline loops: CDR1 SGHVS, CDR2 FQNEAQ. The CDR3 runs to 15 residues. The CDR3 nucleotides read TGTGCCAGCAGCTTAGGCGAGGGTCCCTTAGAGACCCAGTACTTC. Translation: CASSLGEGPLETQYF.

Ten or more counts support this clonotype. The chain links TRBV12-3 or TRBV12-4 to TRBJ2-3, with a possible D match to TRBD2 (5 bases). CDR3 length equals 15 residues. Trimming left V 3 bases short and J 0 bases short, with 10 bases between. CDR3 nucleotide sequence: TGTGCCAGCAGTTTCTCAAGCGGAAGCACAGATACGCAGTATTTT. Amino acids: CASSFSSGSTDTQYF.

This clonotype was counted ten times or more. The chain is built from TRBV12-3 or TRBV12-4 and TRBJ2-1, with no clear D. This CDR3 has 15 residues. Trimming stripped 1 base from V and 4 bases from J, with 11 bases between. The CDR3 region has the DNA TGTGCCAGCAGTTTAGGGGGTATAGTGTACAATGAGCAGTTCTTC. It specifies CASSLGGIVYNEQFF.

This clonotype has only one observation. V is TRBV9 and J is TRBJ2-2, with TRBD2 matching over 16 bases. Germline V gene lookup returns CDR1 SGDLS and CDR2 YYNGEE. The junction had 9 bases not matched to a gene; V was cut back by 4 bases and J by 6 bases. The CDR3 runs 18 residues. The CDR3 sequence: CASSHGGTSGRAAGELFF. In nucleotides, the CDR3 is TGTGCCAGCAGCCACGGGGGGACTAGCGGGAGGGCAGCCGGGGAGCTGTTTTTT.

This sequence joins TRBV5-5 and TRBJ2-1; no clear D. Trimming cost V 2 bases and J 0 bases, with 9 bases left between them. The CDR3 is made up of 15 amino acids. The germline V gene has CDR1 SGHKS and CDR2 YYEKEE (reference sequence). The CDR3 protein is CASSLSANSYNEQFF. CDR3 sequence (DNA): TGTGCCAGCAGCTTAAGCGCGAACTCCTACAATGAGCAGTTCTTC.

This clonotype was picked up many times. The J gene is TRBJ1-1, the V gene TRBV10-3; D is unresolved. Germline CDR1 and CDR2: ENHRY and SYGVKD. Between the trimmed V and J ends, which lost 2 bases and 3 bases, there was a span of 4 bases. This CDR3 has 12 residues. CDR3 DNA: TGTGCCATCAGTGAGGGGTACACTGAAGCTTTCTTT. Translating gives CAISEGYTEAFF.

This chain joins TRBV28 and TRBJ2-5; no firm D call. V lost 10 bases to trimming and J lost 1 base, with 13 bases between them. The CDR3 loop spans 13 amino acids. Germline CDR1 MDHEN, CDR2 SYDVKM. The chain's CDR3 is CATLRWVQETQYF. The CDR3 DNA reads as TGTGCCACCCTGCGGTGGGTCCAAGAGACCCAGTACTTC. Variable domain in full (rest from reference TRBV28 and TRBJ2-5): DVKVTQSSRYLVKRTGEKVFLECVQDMDHENMFWYRQDPGLGLRLIYFSYDVKMKEKGDIPEGYSVSREKKERFSLILESASTNQTSMYLCATLRWVQETQYFGPGTRLLVL.

The J gene is TRBJ2-7, the V gene TRBV11-1, with a tentative D call TRBD1 (6 bases). Trimming cost V 5 bases and J 4 bases, with 18 bases left between them. The CDR3 runs 15 residues. Per germline, CDR1 SGHAT and CDR2 FQDESV (reference sequence). Here the CDR3 DNA reads TGTGCCAGCAGCCCCTACGGCGGCCAGGGGTACGAGCAGTACTTC. Amino acids: CASSPYGGQGYEQYF.

This clonotype showed up just a few times. V and J are TRBV6-5 and TRBJ2-7, with D perhaps matching TRBD2 (6 bases). V was cut by 4 bases and J by 5 bases, with 9 bases left in between. The germline V gene encodes CDR1 MNHEY and CDR2 SVGAGI. The CDR3 extends over 12 amino acids. For the CDR3, the DNA is TGTGCCAGCAGTTTGGAGGGTCACGAGCAGTACTTC. As protein: CASSLEGHEQYF.

The table lists this clonotype with many counts. The gene calls are TRBV27 and TRBJ2-5; 12 bases map to TRBD2. CDR3 length: 16 residues. Germline assignment: CDR1 MNHEY and CDR2 SMNVEV (reference sequence). The V and J ends lost 3 bases and 1 base, in that order; junction bases with no gene match: 3. CDR3 residues: CASSFLGLAGQETQYF. The CDR3 region has the DNA TGTGCCAGCAGTTTTCTGGGACTAGCGGGCCAAGAGACCCAGTACTTC.